This TCR beta chain stems from a study of T-cell memory formation after mild COVID-19. About this clonotype itself: The antigen remains undetermined.

Findings and caveats of the study: CD4/CD8 balance held among clones contracting day 15 to 85, and later expanders leaned CD4+. Pre-infection memory held some responding clones, suggesting pre-existing cross-reactive T cells responded. Contracting clones localized mainly to CM and EM when CD4+ and mainly to EMRA when CD8+. For second-wave clones that peaked at day 37, SARS-CoV-2 specificity went unverified.

The V and J ends lost 5 bases and 6 bases, in that order; junction bases with no gene match: 13. Germline loops: CDR1 SGHVS, CDR2 FNYEAQ. This CDR3 is 15 amino acids long. TCRdb passed the 5' RACE reads through MiXCR, listing each CDR3 protein once. The sample holds 250,000 to 300,000 distinct CDR3 sequences, 15% seen once. The chain has TRBV7-6 and TRBJ2-7; 7 bases line up with TRBD1. The sequenced sample was PBMCs or a T cell subset sorted from them (not recorded which). The TCR was taken from a man younger than 35 who had mild COVID-19 (a few samples of this study predate the infection). Cell type and time point are not known. The CDR3 protein is CASSLQQGTRLEQYF. The CDR3 nucleotides read TGTGCCAGCAGCCTCCAACAGGGGACACGTCTCGAGCAGTACTTC.